The clone carrying this TCR beta chain has just one count. This entry is derived from a study of blood T cell repertoires in COVID-19. Study as a whole: Acute and convalescent COVID-19 specimens originated in the United States, Italy and Spain. Sample material is recorded as cDNA or gDNA derived from T cells, B-cell-depleted T cells, or PBMCs.

Per the study methods: Reference gene primers were amplified, and this amplification served to estimate nucleated cell counts. Libraries were prepared by immunoSEQ multiplex PCR; TCRdb keeps only in-frame clonotypes and omits some of them. That table furnishes V, J and clone size, whereas the DNA furnished D and trimming. This table has around 180,000 clones, around 89% appearing once. The germline V gene has CDR1 SQVTM and CDR2 ANQGSEA. The CDR3 spans 13 residues. V was trimmed by 5 bases and J by 7 bases, leaving 14 bases between them. The TCR was taken from a woman younger than 45 with acute or convalescent COVID-19. The sequenced sample consisted of peripheral blood. This chain links TRBV29-1 with TRBJ1-4, with D tentatively TRBD1 (6 bases). The CDR3 DNA follows: TGCAGCGTTACGTCGGGGGGCGGTGAAAAACTGTTTTTT. It encodes CSVTSGGGEKLFF.